This TCR beta chain was recovered during a study of blood T cell repertoires in COVID-19. Source study methods: Nucleated cell counts were estimated from reference gene primer amplification. This table comes from immunoSEQ multiplex PCR, and its TCRdb copy is limited to in-frame clones, with some not included. Clone size and V and J calls were adopted from that table, with D and trimming inferred from the DNA. The sample shows roughly 260,000 clones, about 88% of them seen only once. The germline gives CDR1 KGHDR, CDR2 SFDVKD. The junction had 12 bases not matched to a gene; V was cut back by 0 bases and J by 2 bases. CDR3 length: 19 residues.

The receptor was derived from a woman between 40 and 55 years old who had recovered from COVID-19. The sample taken for sequencing was peripheral blood. This chain uses TRBV24-1 with TRBJ2-3, with 8 nucleotides matching TRBD2. CDR3 nucleotides: TGTGCCACCAGTGATTTGTGGGAGCCGGGGGGGCCGGACACAGATACGCAGTATTTT. It specifies CATSDLWEPGGPDTDTQYF.